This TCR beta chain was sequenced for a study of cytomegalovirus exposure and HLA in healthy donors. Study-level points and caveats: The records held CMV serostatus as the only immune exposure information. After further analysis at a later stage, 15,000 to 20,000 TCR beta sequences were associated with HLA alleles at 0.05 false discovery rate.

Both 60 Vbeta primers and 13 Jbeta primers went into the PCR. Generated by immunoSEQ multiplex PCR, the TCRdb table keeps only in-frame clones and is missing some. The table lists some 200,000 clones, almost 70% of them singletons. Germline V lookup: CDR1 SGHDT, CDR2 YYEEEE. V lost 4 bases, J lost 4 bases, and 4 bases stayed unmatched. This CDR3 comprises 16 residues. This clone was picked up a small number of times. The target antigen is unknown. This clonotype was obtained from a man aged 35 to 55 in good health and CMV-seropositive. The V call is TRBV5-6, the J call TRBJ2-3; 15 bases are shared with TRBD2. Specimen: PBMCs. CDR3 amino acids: CASSIGLAGGADTQYF. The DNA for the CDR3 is TGTGCCAGCAGCATAGGACTAGCGGGGGGGGCAGATACGCAGTATTTT.